The sequence of this T cell receptor (beta chain) was determined in a study of T cell clones after liver transplantation. Background on the study: A pre-transplant mixed lymphocyte reaction with TCRbeta sequencing defined graft-donor-reactive clones followed in post-transplant blood. Patients counted as tolerant after at least one year off all immunosuppression, enzymes not exceeding twice normal.

This CDR3 contains 16 residues. Germline V gives CDR1 SGHAT, CDR2 FQNNGV. V was pared by 6 bases and J by 1 base, with 18 bases between. Using immunoSEQ multiplex PCR, the repertoire was profiled, and TCRdb retains in-frame clones only, with some absent. The sample comprises 45,000 to 60,000 clones, about 86% of which are singletons, and approximately 15% rests with the top ten. This clone was detected only a few times. The sequences come from CD8+ T cells from blood, collected 12 months after liver transplant. The receptor was derived from a human patient who received a liver transplant. T cells may partly derive from the graft donor. The rearrangement joins TRBV11-2 to TRBJ2-5, with D possibly called TRBD1 or TRBD2 (5 bases each). The CDR3 loop is CASSFSRGGGQETQYF. The CDR3 DNA reads as TGTGCCAGCAGTTTTTCCCGGGGTGGGGGCCAAGAGACCCAGTACTTC.